This record looks at one T cell receptor beta chain sequence and its context. Antigen: not known. From RNA, the CDR3 regions of TCR beta chains were amplified and sequenced. Amplification began with first-round RT-PCR using HTBI primers, then second-round multiplex PCR was performed. In TCRdb, the multiplex PCR reads were re-called with MiXCR into one record per CDR3 protein. The sample records under 350,000 distinct CDR3 sequences, 17% being singletons. The data belong to a study of Graves' ophthalmopathy and Graves' hyperthyroidism. V shed 8 bases, J shed 2 bases, and the junction held 6 bases outside the gene matches. The CDR3 has 16 amino acids. CDR1 is SNHLY, CDR2 FYNNEI, per germline. Broader study findings: Most expanded thyroid clonotypes above 0.001 frequency also appeared in blood. With approximately 88% sensitivity and around 80% specificity, a 13-signature model separated ophthalmopathy from stable hyperthyroidism.

The authors used Ficoll-Paque density gradient centrifugation to separate PBMCs. The input was 10 ml of fresh peripheral blood. The V gene is TRBV2, the J gene TRBJ2-7, with TRBD2 identical over 16 bases. Sequencing was performed on peripheral blood. This TCR derives from an adult man with Graves' ophthalmopathy. The CDR3 is CASWGTSGGATYEQYF. The CDR3 DNA is TGTGCCAGCTGGGGGACTAGCGGGGGGGCGACCTACGAGCAGTACTTC.